One sample yielded the 23 T cell receptor beta chains listed below, sequenced in a study of regulatory T cells in long-lasting Graves disease. Regarding time point: newly diagnosed GD, antithyroid drugs for less than 3 months. After RNA was extracted from PBMCs, the TCR library was made from it. To make TCR beta libraries, researchers used iRepertoire HTBI primers and Arm-PCR of CDR3 regions. TCRdb re-derived calls from the multiplex PCR reads in MiXCR, one entry per CDR3 protein. The table shows roughly 610,000 distinct CDR3 sequences, with more than 15% occurring only once. These records were also assigned to another study, of T cells in Graves' hyperthyroidism and ophthalmopathy.

The source was peripheral blood mononuclear cells (PBMCs), collected at new diagnosis, from a patient treated with antithyroid drugs. The receptor source for this set is a man between 18 and 35 years old with Graves disease.

The chain carries TRBV19 and TRBJ2-2, with 8 bases matching TRBD2. In germline, CDR1 is LNHDA, CDR2 SQIVND (reference sequence). This CDR3 is built from 19 residues. V lost 8 bases to trimming and J lost 2 bases; unmatched junction nucleotides: 19. CDR3 DNA sequence: TGTGCCAGTGGAGGGCCTAGCGGGTGGGCCATTTTTAACACCGGGGAGCTGTTTTTT. This codes for CASGGPSGWAIFNTGELFF.

This clonotype occurred many times. The chain couples TRBV5-1 to TRBJ1-2, with D hard to call. Germline lookup yields CDR1 SGHRS and CDR2 YFSETQ. Deletions cut 0 bases from V and 7 bases from J, with 13 bases between. The CDR3 totals 14 residues. CDR3 DNA: TGCGCCAGCAGCTTGGAGGGAGCCCACGGTGGCTACACCTTC. It yields the protein CASSLEGAHGGYTF.

This clonotype was seen only a few times. The chain uses TRBV25-1 and TRBJ1-3; perhaps TRBD1 as D (6 bases). Germline V gene lookup returns CDR1 MGHDK and CDR2 SYGVNS. The CDR3 consists of 15 residues. V lost 2 bases and J 0 bases, leaving 8 bases between the germline ends. CDR3 in amino acids: CASSEQGFSGNTIYF. The CDR3 DNA is TGTGCCAGCAGTGAACAGGGGTTCTCTGGAAACACCATATATTTT. Combining the CDR3 with reference TRBV25-1 and TRBJ1-3 gives the whole variable domain EADIYQTPRYLVIGTGKKITLECSQTMGHDKMYWYQQDPGMELHLIHYSYGVNSTEKGDLSSESTVSRIRTEHFPLTLESARPSHTSQYLCASSEQGFSGNTIYFGEGSWLTVV.

This clonotype was picked up many times. The junction departs from germline at one end; a sequencing error may be responsible. This chain connects TRBV7-9 to TRBJ2-1; D uncertain. The CDR3 length is 14 residues. Looked up from germline, CDR1 is SEHNR and CDR2 is FQNEAQ (reference sequence). The CDR3 sequence is CASNLDPAYNEQFF. CDR3 nucleotides: TGTGCCAGCAACTTAGATCCAGCCTACAATGAGCAGTTCTTC.

In this sample, this clonotype turned up many times. The rearrangement links TRBV2 to TRBJ2-7; 7 bases match TRBD2. Germline V lookup: CDR1 SNHLY, CDR2 FYNNEI. V shed 8 bases and J 5 bases; nucleotides not matched to a gene: 9. The CDR3 has 13 residues. CDR3: CASCGLERDEQYF. CDR3 DNA sequence: TGTGCCAGCTGTGGACTAGAACGGGACGAGCAGTACTTC. Full variable domain (missing parts from reference TRBV2 and TRBJ2-7): EPEVTQTPSHQVTQMGQEVILRCVPISNHLYFYWYRQILGQKVEFLVSFYNNEISEKSEIFDDQFSVERPDGSNFTLKIRSTKLEDSAMYFCASCGLERDEQYFGPGTRLTVT.

This clonotype was detected a few times. The V and J genes are TRBV6-9 and TRBJ2-1, with 16 nucleotides matching TRBD2. The CDR3 runs 17 residues. After removal of 4 bases from V and 9 bases from J, the junction contained 9 bases not matched to a gene. Germline CDR1 MNHGY, CDR2 SVAAGI. DNA for the CDR3: TGTGCCAGCAGTTGGGGGACTAGCGGGAGGGCCTTGAGTGAGCAGTTCTTC. Translated: CASSWGTSGRALSEQFF.

This clonotype was picked up many times. The genes are TRBV7-8 and TRBJ1-1, with 7 bases matching TRBD1. V trimming: 1 base; J trimming: 5 bases; junction bases outside the gene matches: 13. The CDR3 extends over 17 amino acids. Germline CDR1 is SGHVS and CDR2 is FQNEAQ. In DNA, the CDR3 is TGTGCCAGCAGCTTAGGGGACAGAAATTACCTCGGGACTGAAGCTTTCTTT. Encoded protein: CASSLGDRNYLGTEAFF.

At least ten counts were recorded for this clonotype. The genes are TRBV27 and TRBJ2-7, with 8 bases that match TRBD2. The germline V gene encodes CDR1 MNHEY and CDR2 SMNVEV (reference sequence). With 2 bases clipped from V and 5 bases from J, the junction kept 20 bases outside the gene matches. CDR3 length equals 19 residues. Here the CDR3 DNA reads TGTGCCAGCAGTTTACGCACCGGGACTAGTCGGAGGGTAAACCACGAGCAGTACTTC. Its translation is CASSLRTGTSRRVNHEQYF.

This chain uses TRBV10-3 with TRBJ1-2, with D perhaps TRBD1 (5 bases). The CDR3 runs 14 residues. Trimming took off 6 bases at V and 1 base at J, with 12 bases between the two ends. Germline V gene lookup returns CDR1 ENHRY and CDR2 SYGVKD. The CDR3 sequence: CAIREPGLNYGYTF. The CDR3 DNA reads TGTGCCATCAGGGAACCAGGGCTTAACTATGGCTACACCTTC.

This clonotype has a count of ten or more. This chain uses TRBV12-3 or TRBV12-4 with TRBJ1-5; TRBD1 agrees at 10 bases. This CDR3 is 16 amino acids long. J lost 4 bases, V lost 8 bases, and 11 bases had no gene match. The CDR3 loop is CASRGRTGGENQPQHF. CDR3 sequence (DNA): TGTGCCAGCCGGGGACGGACAGGGGGAGAGAATCAGCCCCAGCATTTT.

The J gene is TRBJ2-1, the V gene TRBV11-2, with 8 bases aligning to TRBD2. V gave up 8 bases and J gave up 9 bases; unmatched junction bases: 12. This CDR3 has 14 residues. The V gene's germline CDR1 is SGHAT and CDR2 FQNNGV. DNA of the CDR3: TGTGCCAGCCAACCTCTACGAGCGGGAGTTGAGCAGTTCTTC. Its translation is CASQPLRAGVEQFF. The variable domain in full, completed from reference TRBV11-2 and TRBJ2-1, reads EAGVAQSPRYKIIEKRQSVAFWCNPISGHATLYWYQQILGQGPKLLIQFQNNGVVDDSQLPKDRFSAERLKGVDSTLKIQPAKLEDSAVYLCASQPLRAGVEQFFGPGTRLTVL.

This clonotype was found many times. The chain has TRBV6-1 and TRBJ2-7; TRBD2 is a possible D gene (6 bases). The V gene's germline CDR1 is MNHNS and CDR2 SASEGT. This CDR3 spans 16 amino acids. V lost 6 bases and J 2 bases, leaving 20 bases between the germline ends. This CDR3 reads CASRERTLGGAYEQYF. The CDR3 nucleotides are TGTGCCAGCAGAGAAAGGACCTTGGGAGGCGCCTACGAGCAGTACTTC.

The V call is TRBV20-1, the J call TRBJ2-7; 13 positions agree with TRBD2. CDR1 is DFQATT, CDR2 SNEGSKA, per germline (reference sequence). After removal of 6 bases from V and 7 bases from J, the junction contained 6 bases not matched to a gene. The CDR3 loop spans 13 amino acids. The CDR3 reads CSAPRTSGGEQYF. CDR3 in DNA: TGCAGTGCCCCCCGGACTAGCGGGGGAGAGCAGTACTTC.

The V and J genes are TRBV20-1 and TRBJ2-2; a possible D gene is TRBD1 (5 bases). CDR1 and CDR2 from the germline V gene are DFQATT and SNEGSKA (reference sequence). Trimming left V 3 bases short and J 3 bases short, with 17 bases between. The CDR3 consists of 16 residues. The CDR3 is CSARIPGRVDTGELFF. CDR3 bases: TGCAGTGCTAGGATCCCCGGCAGGGTGGACACCGGGGAGCTGTTTTTT.

In its sample, this clonotype was seen a few times. It may be a read error: a sequence one base away is much more abundant. The chain employs TRBV12-3 or TRBV12-4 and TRBJ2-5, with 9 bases fitting TRBD1. This CDR3 has 11 amino acids. The CDR3 loop reads CGDRDLGTQYF. Here the CDR3 DNA reads TGTGGGGACAGGGATTTGGGGACCCAGTACTTC.

A few counts support this clonotype. This rearrangement joins TRBV18 to TRBJ1-5, with D possibly matching TRBD1 (5 bases). V was shortened by 3 bases and J by 2 bases, with 17 bases between the two germline ends. The V gene's germline CDR1 is KGHSH and CDR2 LQKENI. The CDR3 covers 17 residues. DNA for the CDR3: TGTGCCAGCTCACCGTCGCAATCGGGGGGAGGCAATCAGCCCCAGCATTTT. Encoded protein: CASSPSQSGGGNQPQHF. The full variable domain, its missing parts supplied by reference TRBV18 and TRBJ1-5, is NAGVMQNPRHLVRRRGQEARLRCSPMKGHSHVYWYRQLPEEGLKFMVYLQKENIIDESGMPKERFSAEFPKEGPSILRIQQVVRGDSAAYFCASSPSQSGGGNQPQHFGDGTRLSIL.

This chain uses TRBV19 with TRBJ2-1; 9 positions match TRBD1. The J segment lost 9 bases and the V segment lost 6 bases, leaving 6 bases of the junction unmatched. CDR3 length: 13 amino acids. Per germline, CDR1 LNHDA and CDR2 SQIVND (reference sequence). Here the CDR3 reads CASRQGATFEQFF. CDR3 bases: TGTGCCAGTAGACAGGGGGCGACTTTTGAGCAGTTCTTC.

The chain has TRBV11-2 and TRBJ1-6, with D tentatively TRBD1 (5 bases). Germline V gene sequence: CDR1 SGHAT, CDR2 FQNNGV. Trimming took off 2 bases at V and 8 bases at J, with 10 bases between the two ends. CDR3 length: 14 residues. The CDR3 DNA follows: TGTGCCAGCAGCTTAAATCAGGGCCATTCACCCCTCCACTTT. As protein: CASSLNQGHSPLHF. The full variable domain, rest sourced from reference TRBV11-2 and TRBJ1-6, is EAGVAQSPRYKIIEKRQSVAFWCNPISGHATLYWYQQILGQGPKLLIQFQNNGVVDDSQLPKDRFSAERLKGVDSTLKIQPAKLEDSAVYLCASSLNQGHSPLHFGNGTRLTVT.

This clonotype was observed a few times. The chain has TRBV6-5 and TRBJ1-1, with D perhaps matching TRBD1 (6 bases). Germline values: CDR1 MNHEY, CDR2 SVGAGI. CDR3 length: 15 amino acids. Trimming pared 4 bases from V and 10 bases from J, leaving 22 bases between. The CDR3 DNA reads as TGTGCCAGCAGTTCAGTCCCGGGACAAGGAGACGGAGCTTTCTTT. It is translated as CASSSVPGQGDGAFF.

This clonotype was seen repeatedly, ten times or more. This chain uses TRBV20-1 with TRBJ2-7; TRBD2 matches 11 bases. With 0 bases clipped from V and 6 bases from J, the junction kept 7 bases outside the gene matches. Germline CDR1 DFQATT, CDR2 SNEGSKA (reference sequence). The length of the CDR3 is 15 residues. DNA for the CDR3: TGCAGTGCTAGAGACTTTAGCGGGAGGGCCGGCGAGCAGTACTTC. Amino acid sequence: CSARDFSGRAGEQYF.

This clonotype occurred many times. The chain has TRBV6-2 or TRBV6-3 and TRBJ2-3; D perhaps matches TRBD1 (6 bases). CDR1 and CDR2 from the germline V gene are MNHEY and SVGEGT. V lost 6 bases and J 3 bases, leaving 10 bases between the germline ends. The CDR3 length is 13 residues. CDR3 protein: CASRTRGTDTQYF. CDR3 sequence (DNA): TGTGCCAGCAGGACCAGGGGTACAGATACGCAGTATTTT.

The chain employs TRBV30 and TRBJ1-2, with D possibly matching TRBD1 (6 bases). This CDR3 comprises 13 residues. V lost 3 bases, J lost 7 bases, and 15 bases lay in between. Germline V gene lookup returns CDR1 GTSNPN and CDR2 SVGIG (reference sequence). The CDR3 DNA sequence: TGTGCCTGGAGCGCGACAGGCGGACGTGGCTACACCTTC. Amino acids: CAWSATGGRGYTF.

The table lists this clonotype with a few counts. This may be a read error, as it is one base from a much larger clone. This chain joins TRBV3-1 and TRBJ1-1; TRBD1 matches at 8 bases. From germline, CDR1 is LGHDT and CDR2 YNNKEL (reference sequence). The CDR3 has 16 residues. CDR3 in DNA: TGTGCCGGCAGCCAAAGTCGGACAGGGCGAAACACTGAAGCTTTCTTT. Protein product: CAGSQSRTGRNTEAFF.